Shown below are 30 T cell receptor beta chains from a single sample sequenced in a study of T cell responses to AZD1222 COVID-19 vaccine. Here immunoSEQ multiplex PCR was the method, and the copy in TCRdb shows in-frame clones only, minus some. Of roughly 100,000 clones in the sample, roughly nine tenths were seen once. The sample in question was peripheral blood, obtained 28 days after the second AZD1222 dose. The receptors derive from an adult who received the AZD1222 COVID-19 vaccine.

The V call is TRBV9, the J call TRBJ2-1; 10 positions agree with TRBD2. CDR1 is SGDLS, CDR2 YYNGEE, per germline. The ends lost 3 bases at V and 5 bases at J; junction bases unmatched: 5. This CDR3 has 15 amino acids. In DNA form, the CDR3 reads TGTGCCAGCAGCGCCGGACTAGCGGCAAACAATGAGCAGTTCTTC. It encodes CASSAGLAANNEQFF.

The J gene is TRBJ1-4, the V gene TRBV2, with 8 bases fitting TRBD1. CDR3 size: 13 residues. Germline CDR1 and CDR2: SNHLY and FYNNEI. V shed 11 bases and J 4 bases; nucleotides not matched to a gene: 6. Here the CDR3 DNA reads TGTGCCCGTCAGGGGGCAGGTAATGAAAAACTGTTTTTT. Encoded protein: CARQGAGNEKLFF.

This clone has only one observation. The rearrangement uses TRBV7-9 and TRBJ2-2; 8 nucleotides align to TRBD2. Germline V gene sequence: CDR1 SEHNR, CDR2 FQNEAQ (reference sequence). V shed 2 bases and J 5 bases; nucleotides not matched to a gene: 4. The CDR3 totals 15 residues. CDR3 sequence: CASSLRGLETGELFF. The CDR3 coding sequence is TGTGCCAGCAGCTTAAGGGGACTAGAAACCGGGGAGCTGTTTTTT.

Only one count was recorded for this clone. This chain uses TRBV5-1 with TRBJ2-1; D may match TRBD1 or TRBD2 (6 bases each). The CDR3 contains 14 residues. V gave up 0 bases and J gave up 15 bases, with 19 bases separating them. Germline CDR1 reads SGHRS; CDR2 reads YFSETQ. This CDR3 is CASSLELWDGGLFF. The CDR3 DNA is TGCGCCAGCAGCTTGGAATTGTGGGACGGGGGCTTGTTCTTC.

The chain uses TRBV18 and TRBJ2-7; 8 bases agree with TRBD1. The CDR3 totals 13 residues. The germline CDR1 and CDR2 sequences are KGHSH and LQKENI. Germline trimming cut 6 bases from V and 5 bases from J; bases unmatched to any gene: 6. CDR3 sequence: CASSRTGTDEQYF. The CDR3 DNA reads TGTGCCAGCTCCCGGACAGGGACGGACGAGCAGTACTTC.

The chain links TRBV5-1 to TRBJ1-1, with D perhaps TRBD1 (6 bases). Germline V gene sequence: CDR1 SGHRS, CDR2 YFSETQ. The CDR3 length is 17 residues. V was pared by 2 bases and J by 5 bases, with 22 bases between. CDR3 amino acids: CASSFSPVSGGQTEAFF. The CDR3 DNA follows: TGCGCCAGCAGCTTCTCGCCCGTCAGCGGGGGACAAACTGAAGCTTTCTTT.

This chain connects TRBV5-1 to TRBJ2-1; D remains ambiguous. The V and J ends lost 4 bases and 7 bases respectively, with 15 bases between them. The CDR3 sequence is 14 residues long. CDR1 and CDR2 (germline): SGHRS, YFSETQ. CDR3 nucleotides: TGCGCCAGCAGCGCGCAAACGGCGTGGAATGAGCAGTTCTTC. Its translation: CASSAQTAWNEQFF.

The rearrangement joins TRBV3-1 (or the pseudogene TRBV3-2) to TRBJ2-1, with D tentatively TRBD1 (6 bases). The germline V and J ends were trimmed by 3 bases and 10 bases, with 16 bases remaining between them. CDR1 is LGHDT, CDR2 YNNKEL, per germline (reference sequence). The CDR3 has 14 amino acids. In DNA form, the CDR3 reads TGTGCCAGCAGCCAGACTCTCGGACAGCGAGAGCAGTTCTTC. Amino acid sequence: CASSQTLGQREQFF.

The V gene is TRBV6-2 or TRBV6-3, the J gene TRBJ2-3; D remains ambiguous. Looked up from germline, CDR1 is MNHEY and CDR2 is SVGEGT. V lost 2 bases and J 2 bases, leaving 5 bases between the germline ends. This CDR3 comprises 13 residues. CDR3 sequence (DNA): TGTGCCAGCAGTTACGGACCCACAGATACGCAGTATTTT. Translated, it gives CASSYGPTDTQYF.

This clone was seen only a few times. The rearrangement links TRBV27 to TRBJ2-1; 8 nucleotides align to TRBD2. Germline loops: CDR1 MNHEY, CDR2 SMNVEV (reference sequence). V gave up 0 bases and J gave up 0 bases; unmatched junction bases: 1. The CDR3 runs to 16 residues. This CDR3 reads CASSLSSGASYNEQFF. For the CDR3, the DNA is TGTGCCAGCAGTTTATCTAGCGGGGCCTCCTACAATGAGCAGTTCTTC.

This chain links TRBV9 with TRBJ2-3; D remains unclear. V lost 4 bases and J lost 4, with 13 bases in between. Germline values: CDR1 SGDLS, CDR2 YYNGEE. This CDR3 is built from 14 residues. CDR3 DNA sequence: TGTGCCAGCAGCCCCACGTTGTCTTCAGATACGCAGTATTTT. This sequence encodes CASSPTLSSDTQYF.

The V call is TRBV12-3 or TRBV12-4, the J call TRBJ1-1, with D tentatively TRBD1 (6 bases). The CDR3 length is 12 residues. V lost 1 base to trimming and J lost 8 bases, with 8 bases between them. CDR3 sequence reads: CASSLVGTEAFF. CDR3 coding DNA: TGTGCCAGCAGTTTAGTAGGGACAGAAGCTTTCTTT.

The chain links TRBV2 to TRBJ2-3, with 7 bases identical to TRBD2. Germline V CDR1 and CDR2: SNHLY, FYNNEI. V was clipped by 3 bases and J by 2 bases; unmatched bases: 2. The CDR3 totals 14 residues. Here the CDR3 reads CASSEGGPTDTQYF. The DNA for the CDR3 is TGTGCCAGCAGTGAGGGAGGGCCCACAGATACGCAGTATTTT. The full variable domain, in which reference TRBV2 and TRBJ2-3 provide the parts outside the CDR3, is EPEVTQTPSHQVTQMGQEVILRCVPISNHLYFYWYRQILGQKVEFLVSFYNNEISEKSEIFDDQFSVERPDGSNFTLKIRSTKLEDSAMYFCASSEGGPTDTQYFGPGTRLTVL.

The rearrangement uses TRBV7-9 and TRBJ1-6, with D possibly being TRBD1 (5 bases). Germline CDR1 SEHNR, CDR2 FQNEAQ (reference sequence). The V end was cut by 5 bases, the J end by 6 bases, with 14 bases between. The CDR3 spans 15 residues. The CDR3 DNA is TGTGCCAGCAGCGGAGACGGGGGAGCTAATTCACCCCTCCACTTT. It specifies CASSGDGGANSPLHF.

This sequence joins TRBV3-1 (or the pseudogene TRBV3-2) and TRBJ1-2; the D gene is possibly TRBD1 (5 bases). Trimming removed 6 bases from V and 6 bases from J, with 20 bases in between. CDR3 length: 15 amino acids. Germline CDR1 LGHDT, CDR2 YNNKEL (reference sequence). In DNA form, the CDR3 reads TGTGCCAGCAGGAGATTGGGGGGAGGTTTGGATGGCTACACCTTC. Translation: CASRRLGGGLDGYTF.

The gene calls are TRBV14 and TRBJ1-4, with 12 bases fitting TRBD1. Trimming removed 6 bases from V and 6 bases from J; junction bases left unmatched: 5. The germline V gene has CDR1 SGHDN and CDR2 FVKESK. The CDR3 is made up of 15 amino acids. The CDR3 region has the DNA TGTGCCAGCAGGAGGGACAGGGGGCGTTATGAAAAACTGTTTTTT. Translation: CASRRDRGRYEKLFF.

The chain couples TRBV10-2 to TRBJ1-1; 8 bases map to TRBD1. CDR3 length: 14 residues. Germline CDR1 reads WSHSY; CDR2 reads SAAADI. V dropped 6 bases and J dropped 1; count of bases not matched to a gene: 4. The CDR3 region has the DNA TGCGCCAGCAGGGGCCAGGGGGCGAACACTGAAGCTTTCTTT. Translating it yields CASRGQGANTEAFF.

The gene calls are TRBV7-2 and TRBJ1-1; D remains unclear. The germline V gene has CDR1 SGHTA and CDR2 FQGNSA. This CDR3 has 13 amino acids. V was cut by 7 bases and J by 4 bases, with 13 bases left in between. CDR3 nucleotides: TGTGCCAGCACCCCAAGGCGGAGCACTGAAGCTTTCTTT. Amino acid sequence: CASTPRRSTEAFF.

The V gene is TRBV6-5, the J gene TRBJ1-1, with D maybe TRBD1 (5 bases). The germline V and J ends were trimmed by 6 bases and 1 base, with 9 bases remaining between them. This CDR3 contains 13 residues. CDR1 and CDR2 from the germline V gene are MNHEY and SVGAGI. The CDR3 DNA reads as TGTGCCAGCAGGGGGGTTGGGAACACTGAAGCTTTCTTT. Translating gives CASRGVGNTEAFF.

CDR3 DNA: TGTGCCAGCAGCTTGGAACCGGGCCCTTACACTGAAGCTTTCTTT. This encodes CASSLEPGPYTEAFF. This rearrangement joins TRBV5-6 to TRBJ1-1; D unclear. The ends were cut back, 0 bases at V and 3 bases at J, with 12 bases in the middle. Germline V gene data show CDR1 as SGHDT and CDR2 as YYEEEE. This CDR3 is built from 15 residues. Looking up the rest from reference TRBV5-6 and TRBJ1-1 gives the full variable domain: DAGVTQSPTHLIKTRGQQVTLRCSPKSGHDTVSWYQQALGQGPQFIFQYYEEEERQRGNFPDRFSGHQFPNYSSELNVNALLLGDSALYLCASSLEPGPYTEAFFGQGTRLTVV.

The rearrangement links TRBV12-5 to TRBJ2-7; D remains unclear. Germline lookup yields CDR1 LGHNT and CDR2 FRNRAP. Trimming cost V 5 bases and J 2 bases, with 13 bases left between them. The CDR3 spans 14 residues. CDR3 sequence (DNA): TGTGCTAGTGGTCCTCGCGGCAGGCCCTACGAGCAGTACTTC. Translation gives CASGPRGRPYEQYF.

V is TRBV7-3 and J is TRBJ2-7; 12 bases agree with TRBD2. Per the germline V gene, CDR1 is SGHTA and CDR2 is FQGTGA. Trimming removed 3 bases from V and 3 bases from J; junction bases left unmatched: 15. The CDR3 is 19 amino acids. CDR3 DNA sequence: TGTGCCAGCAGCTTTAACCCCGGACTAGCGGGACCGATTTTCTACGAGCAGTACTTC. This sequence encodes CASSFNPGLAGPIFYEQYF.

The chain recombines TRBV5-3 with TRBJ1-1; no reliable D call. TRBV5-3 qualifies as an ORF whose function is uncertain. The CDR3 totals 14 residues. V was pared by 0 bases and J by 4 bases, with 10 bases between. CDR3 coding DNA: TGTGCCAGAAGCTTGGGACACCCGAGCACTGAAGCTTTCTTT. Residues: CARSLGHPSTEAFF.

The V and J genes are TRBV14 and TRBJ1-6; 7 nucleotides line up with TRBD1. Trimming took 0 bases from V and 10 from J; bases not matched to a gene: 6. CDR1 SGHDN and CDR2 FVKESK come from the germline V gene. The CDR3 has 15 residues. In DNA, the CDR3 is TGTGCCAGCAGCCAAGATTTAGGGGGCGGATCACCCCTCCACTTT. Its protein product is CASSQDLGGGSPLHF. The full variable domain, rest sourced from reference TRBV14 and TRBJ1-6, is EAGVTQFPSHSVIEKGQTVTLRCDPISGHDNLYWYRRVMGKEIKFLLHFVKESKQDESGMPNNRFLAERTGGTYSTLKVQPAELEDSGVYFCASSQDLGGGSPLHFGNGTRLTVT.

The chain has TRBV5-1 and TRBJ2-7; 9 bases agree with TRBD2. The CDR3 sequence is 15 residues long. Germline V CDR1 and CDR2: SGHRS, YFSETQ. The trim removed 2 bases at V and 2 bases at J, leaving 5 bases unmatched. The CDR3 bases are TGCGCCAGCAGCTTATATTCTAGCGGGGCCTACGAGCAGTACTTC. It encodes CASSLYSSGAYEQYF.

The V call is TRBV7-9, the J call TRBJ2-3; D is uncertain. Germline V CDR1 and CDR2: SEHNR, FQNEAQ (reference sequence). The CDR3 consists of 11 residues. V was clipped by 7 bases and J by 8 bases, with 10 bases between them. The CDR3 protein is CASTEEGTQYF. CDR3 in DNA: TGTGCCAGCACCGAAGAAGGTACGCAGTATTTT.

This clone was seen ten or more times. The chain has TRBV6-2 or TRBV6-3 and TRBJ1-1, with D uncertain. The length of the CDR3 is 15 residues. V was trimmed by 4 bases and J by 5 bases, leaving 17 bases between them. CDR1 and CDR2 from the germline V gene are MNHEY and SVGEGT. DNA for the CDR3: TGTGCCAGCAGTTCCCCGACCGCCGGGGAAACTGAAGCTTTCTTT. Its translation is CASSSPTAGETEAFF.

This chain links TRBV6-5 with TRBJ1-2; 7 bases align to TRBD1. Germline V lookup: CDR1 MNHEY, CDR2 SVGAGI. V trimming: 0 bases; J trimming: 8 bases; junction bases outside the gene matches: 6. This CDR3 is built from 14 residues. For the CDR3, the DNA is TGTGCCAGCAGTTACTCGGGACAGTCGGAAGGCTACACCTTC. Translation gives CASSYSGQSEGYTF.

In its sample, this clone was seen a few times. The chain carries TRBV29-1 and TRBJ2-5, with D uncertain. CDR3 length: 10 residues. With 3 bases removed from V and 13 bases from J, the gap between germline ends came to 12 bases. Germline CDR1 reads SQVTM; CDR2 reads ANQGSEA. The CDR3 coding sequence is TGCAGCGTTGAGGTAGCCCGGCGGTACTTC. This translates into CSVEVARRYF.

The chain combines TRBV28 with TRBJ2-3; unclear D gene. Trimming shortened V by 6 bases and J by 1 base, and 20 bases separated the two germline ends. The length of the CDR3 is 17 residues. Germline CDR1 MDHEN, CDR2 SYDVKM. The CDR3 region has the DNA TGTGCCAGCAGCCAGAAGGCTAGGAGAGTTGGCACAGATACGCAGTATTTT. It codes for CASSQKARRVGTDTQYF.